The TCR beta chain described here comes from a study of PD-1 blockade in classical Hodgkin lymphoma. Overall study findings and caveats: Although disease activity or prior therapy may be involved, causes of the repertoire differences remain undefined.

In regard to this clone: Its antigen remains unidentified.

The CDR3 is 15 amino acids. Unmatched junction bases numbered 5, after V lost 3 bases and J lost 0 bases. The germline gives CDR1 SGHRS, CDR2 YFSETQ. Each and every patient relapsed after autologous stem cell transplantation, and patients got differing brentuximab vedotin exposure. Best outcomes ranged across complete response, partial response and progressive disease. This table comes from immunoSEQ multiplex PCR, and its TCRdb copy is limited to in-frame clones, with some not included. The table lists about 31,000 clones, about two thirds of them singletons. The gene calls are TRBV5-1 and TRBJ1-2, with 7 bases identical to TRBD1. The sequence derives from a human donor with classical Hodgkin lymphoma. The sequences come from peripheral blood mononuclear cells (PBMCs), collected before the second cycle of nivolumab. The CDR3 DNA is TGCGCCAGCAGCTCTACAGGGGCAACTAACTATGGCTACACCTTC. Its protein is CASSSTGATNYGYTF.